The 15 T cell receptor beta chains listed next were all sequenced from one sample in a study of graft-versus-host responses after intestinal transplantation. Sequencing was performed with immunoSEQ multiplex PCR; in TCRdb, only in-frame clones are kept and a portion is missing. The sample lists around 16,000 clones; 80% to 90% were seen once. Sequenced material: PBMCs, taken approximately 16 weeks after intestinal transplant. The receptors shown here come from a human patient who received an intestinal transplant, so some T cells may come from the graft donor.

The chain joins TRBV9 to TRBJ2-7; D possibly corresponds to TRBD2 (7 bases). This CDR3 is built from 14 residues. Germline V gene sequence: CDR1 SGDLS, CDR2 YYNGEE. The germline V and J ends were trimmed by 4 bases and 3 bases, with 14 bases remaining between them. The CDR3 nucleotides read TGTGCCAGCAGCCCGTCGCGGGGGCACTACGAGCAGTACTTC. Translated, it gives CASSPSRGHYEQYF.

V is TRBV27 and J is TRBJ2-1; D gene uncertain. CDR3 length equals 15 residues. Looked up from germline, CDR1 is MNHEY and CDR2 is SMNVEV (reference sequence). Trimming stripped 0 bases from V and 9 bases from J, with 15 bases between. The DNA for the CDR3 is TGTGCCAGCAGTTTATCCCTGGTCTGGGCCACTGAGCAGTTCTTC. Residues: CASSLSLVWATEQFF.

The rearrangement joins TRBV7-9 to TRBJ2-7, with D possibly being TRBD2 (5 bases). V dropped 5 bases and J dropped 6 bases, with 11 bases sitting between them. The CDR3 covers 12 residues. Germline CDR1 SEHNR, CDR2 FQNEAQ (reference sequence). The CDR3 reads CASSLGVGEQYF. CDR3 in DNA: TGTGCCAGCAGCCTCGGGGTGGGCGAGCAGTACTTC.

V and J are TRBV4-1 and TRBJ2-7, with a possible D match to TRBD1 (7 bases). From germline, CDR1 is MGHRA and CDR2 YSYEKL. Trimming left V 3 bases short and J 1 base short, with 13 bases between. CDR3 length: 15 amino acids. In nucleotides, the CDR3 is TGCGCCAGCAGCCATGCGGGGACAGAATCCTACGAGCAGTACTTC. Translating gives CASSHAGTESYEQYF.

This clone was seen just once. The same CDR3 is also encoded by other DNA sequences in this sample. The V gene is TRBV5-1, the J gene TRBJ2-1; 8 positions match TRBD2. V gave up 4 bases and J gave up 6 bases; unmatched junction bases: 9. The CDR3 runs 15 residues. CDR1 is SGHRS, CDR2 YFSETQ, per germline. The CDR3 bases are TGCGCCAGCAGCCTGGGGGCGGGAGGCCCCAATGAGCAGTTCTTC. Translating it yields CASSLGAGGPNEQFF.

This chain joins TRBV23-1 and TRBJ2-5; possible D gene TRBD2, 6 bases. TRBV23-1 is an open reading frame whose function is uncertain. The CDR3 extends over 17 amino acids. The V gene lost 0 bases and the J gene lost 7 bases, with 21 bases spanning the gap. CDR3 sequence (DNA): TGCGCCAGCAGTCAATCCGACAGTCCTCCCGGGGAGGTGACCCAGTACTTC. It is translated as CASSQSDSPPGEVTQYF.

The V call is TRBV9, the J call TRBJ1-1; TRBD1 aligns across 12 bases. Trimming cost V 0 bases and J 5 bases; bases outside gene matches: 11. The germline gives CDR1 SGDLS, CDR2 YYNGEE. The CDR3 spans 18 residues. The DNA of the CDR3 is TGTGCCAGCAGCGTAGAATCCGGGACAGGGGGCTTGGGGACTGAAGCTTTCTTT. Translating it yields CASSVESGTGGLGTEAFF.

The chain carries TRBV28 and TRBJ1-2; possibly TRBD1 for D (5 bases). Trimming stripped 2 bases from V and 7 bases from J, with 11 bases between. The CDR3 length is 13 residues. Germline V gene lookup returns CDR1 MDHEN and CDR2 SYDVKM. CDR3 in DNA: TGTGCCAGCAGTTTAACAATCAGGGTTGGCTACACCTTC. Protein sequence: CASSLTIRVGYTF.

The chain has TRBV18 and TRBJ2-5, with D unclear. Germline-derived CDR1 and CDR2 are KGHSH and LQKENI. V lost 1 base, J lost 4 bases, and 16 bases lay in between. CDR3 size: 16 residues. This chain's CDR3 is CASSPLAASERETQYF. The DNA of the CDR3 is TGTGCCAGCTCACCACTTGCGGCCTCGGAGCGAGAGACCCAGTACTTC.

CDR3 protein: CASSIGLGEAFF. CDR3 nucleotide sequence: TGTGCCAGTAGTATCGGTCTGGGTGAAGCTTTCTTT. The chain uses TRBV19 and TRBJ1-1; D gene uncertain. Germline V lookup: CDR1 LNHDA, CDR2 SQIVND (reference sequence). V lost 3 bases and J lost 7, with 9 bases in between. This CDR3 is 12 amino acids long.

The chain is built from TRBV21-1 and TRBJ2-6; the tabulated D call, TRBD1, remains unverified against the DNA. TRBV21-1 is an annotated pseudogene. The CDR3 is 18 amino acids. The CDR3 loop reads CASSKCYRLYSGANVLTF. CDR3 nucleotide sequence: TGTGCCAGCAGCAAATGTTACAGGCTCTACTCTGGGGCCAACGTCCTGACTTTC.

The chain joins TRBV5-3 to TRBJ2-2; TRBD1 might be the D (5 bases). TRBV5-3 is marked as an open reading frame, function uncertain. Deletions cut 1 base from V and 3 bases from J, with 10 bases between. The CDR3 length is 15 residues. The CDR3 DNA reads as TGTGCCAGAAGCTTGAGCAGGGTTGACACCGGGGAGCTGTTTTTT. Translation: CARSLSRVDTGELFF.

CDR3: CASGPGRGGNNEQFF. CDR3 DNA sequence: TGTGCCAGCGGCCCCGGGAGGGGTGGCAACAATGAGCAGTTCTTC. This chain uses TRBV28 with TRBJ2-1; 8 nucleotides align to TRBD2. Trimming at V came to 8 bases and at J to 5 bases, leaving 11 bases not matched to a gene. The CDR3 contains 15 residues. The germline V gene has CDR1 MDHEN and CDR2 SYDVKM.

The chain employs TRBV28 and TRBJ2-1; 9 positions agree with TRBD2. Trimming cost V 6 bases and J 4 bases; bases outside gene matches: 7. The germline V gene encodes CDR1 MDHEN and CDR2 SYDVKM. The CDR3 is 15 residues long. Here the CDR3 DNA reads TGTGCCAGCAGCCCCCAGGCGGGAGGGTACAATGAGCAGTTCTTC. Its translation: CASSPQAGGYNEQFF. Combining the CDR3 with reference TRBV28 and TRBJ2-1 gives the whole variable domain DVKVTQSSRYLVKRTGEKVFLECVQDMDHENMFWYRQDPGLGLRLIYFSYDVKMKEKGDIPEGYSVSREKKERFSLILESASTNQTSMYLCASSPQAGGYNEQFFGPGTRLTVL.

The V call is TRBV27, the J call TRBJ2-7, with 8 bases matching TRBD1. This CDR3 contains 15 residues. The ends lost 7 bases at V and 2 bases at J; junction bases unmatched: 10. Germline V lookup: CDR1 MNHEY, CDR2 SMNVEV (reference sequence). The CDR3 sequence: CASTKLGQGPYEQYF. In DNA, the CDR3 is TGTGCCAGCACCAAACTTGGACAGGGCCCCTACGAGCAGTACTTC.